The 14 T cell receptor beta chains presented below share a single source sample, sequenced in a study of cytomegalovirus exposure and HLA in healthy donors. TCRdb keeps only in-frame clones here, not all; method: immunoSEQ multiplex PCR. This repertoire shows about 74,000 clones, roughly 94% found once; its top ten account for about 2.1%. The sequencing input was PBMCs. The receptor set was obtained from a woman under 30 in good health and CMV-seropositive.

About this clone itself: At one boundary the junction diverges from the germline segment, which might be a read error. V and J are TRBV19 and TRBJ2-2; D not resolved. The CDR3 covers 15 residues. In germline, CDR1 is LNHDA, CDR2 SQIVND (reference sequence). CDR3 coding DNA: TGTGCCAGTAGAATAGATCAGATCTCCGCCGGGGAGCTGTTTTTT. The encoded protein is CASRIDQISAGELFF.

This chain joins TRBV7-2 and TRBJ2-7; 9 bases are a match to TRBD2. Trimming removed 0 bases from V and 3 bases from J; junction bases left unmatched: 0. Germline V gene data show CDR1 as SGHTA and CDR2 as FQGNSA. The CDR3 loop spans 14 amino acids. CDR3 protein: CASSLASGSYEQYF. CDR3 DNA: TGTGCCAGCAGCTTAGCTAGCGGGAGCTACGAGCAGTACTTC.

This clone was picked up one time. The genes are TRBV4-2 and TRBJ2-5; the match to TRBD2 covers 9 bases. The CDR3 is 15 amino acids. Trimming removed 5 bases from V and 3 bases from J; junction bases left unmatched: 7. Germline assignment: CDR1 LGHNA and CDR2 YNFKEQ. The CDR3 DNA is TGTGCCAGCAGCTACTTATGGACTAGCGAAGAGACCCAGTACTTC. Translation gives CASSYLWTSEETQYF.

The gene calls are TRBV6-5 and TRBJ2-7, with D hard to call. This CDR3 is built from 15 residues. Germline CDR1 reads MNHEY; CDR2 reads SVGAGI. V lost 5 bases and J lost 5, with 19 bases in between. Here the CDR3 reads CASSPSFDNLHEQYF. Here the CDR3 DNA reads TGTGCCAGCAGTCCCTCATTCGATAACCTACACGAGCAGTACTTC.

The CDR3 sequence: CASSLAGGLSEKLFF. The CDR3 DNA is TGTGCCAGCAGCTTGGCCGGGGGGCTTAGTGAAAAACTGTTTTTT. V is TRBV5-6 and J is TRBJ1-4; a possible D gene is TRBD1 (6 bases). CDR3 length: 15 amino acids. Germline loops: CDR1 SGHDT, CDR2 YYEEEE. The V gene lost 0 bases and the J gene lost 7 bases, with 13 bases spanning the gap.

The chain employs TRBV7-9 and TRBJ2-5, with D maybe TRBD1 (6 bases). V lost 2 bases, J lost 3 bases, and 13 bases lay in between. The germline CDR1 and CDR2 sequences are SEHNR and FQNEAQ (reference sequence). The length of the CDR3 is 15 residues. The DNA for the CDR3 is TGTGCCAGCAGCTTACGTACAGGGACGAAAGAGACCCAGTACTTC. Translation: CASSLRTGTKETQYF.

The rearrangement links TRBV9 to TRBJ2-7; D remains unclear. Trimming stripped 4 bases from V and 3 bases from J, with 11 bases between. This CDR3 is built from 13 residues. Germline assignment: CDR1 SGDLS and CDR2 YYNGEE. CDR3 loop: CASSPDTLYEQYF. Written as DNA, the CDR3 is TGTGCCAGCAGCCCCGACACACTCTACGAGCAGTACTTC.

This chain connects TRBV9 to TRBJ2-7; the D gene is possibly TRBD2 (5 bases). Germline CDR1 reads SGDLS; CDR2 reads YYNGEE. V lost 7 bases, J lost 0 bases, and 11 bases lay in between. CDR3 size: 13 residues. CDR3 in amino acids: CASSTGSSYEQYF. DNA for the CDR3: TGTGCCAGCTCCACGGGGAGCTCCTACGAGCAGTACTTC.

J is TRBJ1-5 and V is TRBV27; D remains unclear. CDR1 and CDR2 from the germline V gene are MNHEY and SMNVEV (reference sequence). The ends were cut back, 5 bases at V and 2 bases at J, with 10 bases in the middle. There are 14 residues in the CDR3. The CDR3 coding sequence is TGTGCCAGCAGTGAGGCCGGGGGCAATCAGCCCCAGCATTTT. This gives the protein CASSEAGGNQPQHF.

This clone showed up just once. Here the CDR3 reads CASSPRPGQGAYEQYF. The CDR3 bases are TGTGCCAGCAGCCCCCGACCGGGACAGGGGGCCTACGAGCAGTACTTC. V gene TRBV11-3 combines with J gene TRBJ2-7, with 11 bases matching TRBD1. Germline V lookup: CDR1 SGHNT, CDR2 YENEEA. V gave up 5 bases and J gave up 2 bases; unmatched junction bases: 8. The CDR3 runs to 16 residues.

At least ten counts were recorded for this clone. The chain is built from TRBV29-1 and TRBJ2-7, with 7 nucleotides matching TRBD1. The CDR3 runs 16 residues. The germline gives CDR1 SQVTM, CDR2 ANQGSEA. Germline trimming cut 2 bases from V and 12 bases from J; bases unmatched to any gene: 22. The CDR3 DNA reads TGCAGCGTTGAAATGGGGGTAGGGGGCCTAGATGGGCATCGGTACTTC. Translating gives CSVEMGVGGLDGHRYF.

Here the CDR3 reads CASSLDWGPTDTQYF. CDR3 nucleotide sequence: TGTGCCAGCAGCTTAGATTGGGGGCCCACAGATACGCAGTATTTT. The chain carries TRBV11-2 and TRBJ2-3, with D possibly being TRBD1 (6 bases). The CDR3 runs 15 residues. V shed 0 bases and J shed 2 bases, with 9 bases lying between them. Germline V gene lookup returns CDR1 SGHAT and CDR2 FQNNGV.

This chain connects TRBV5-1 to TRBJ1-5; D is unresolved. CDR3 length equals 13 residues. In germline, CDR1 is SGHRS, CDR2 YFSETQ. V lost 1 base and J lost 7, with 9 bases in between. In DNA form, the CDR3 reads TGCGCCAGCAGCTTGTCCGGGAACCAGCCCCAGCATTTT. This encodes CASSLSGNQPQHF.

The rearrangement uses TRBV10-2 and TRBJ2-7; 9 positions agree with TRBD2. V lost 6 bases and J lost 7; bases outside the gene matches: 13. The CDR3 covers 15 residues. CDR1 WSHSY and CDR2 SAAADI come from the germline V gene. The CDR3 spells CASRGLAGPLVEQYF. Here the CDR3 DNA reads TGCGCCAGCAGAGGGCTAGCGGGACCCCTAGTGGAGCAGTACTTC.